These 27 T cell receptor beta chains came from one sample sequenced in a study of control samples from healthy donors and cancer patients. The protocol was immunoSEQ multiplex PCR, while the TCRdb copy is restricted to in-frame clones and leaves out a portion. In the table there are about 190,000 clones, around 93% of which are singletons. The sample was blood. Source of these receptors: a man younger than 40 in good health.

There are a few counts of this clone. The rearrangement uses TRBV20-1 and TRBJ1-1; no clear D. Deletions cut 7 bases from V and 0 bases from J, with 6 bases between. The CDR3 length is 11 residues. Looked up from germline, CDR1 is DFQATT and CDR2 is SNEGSKA (reference sequence). The CDR3 DNA follows: TGCAGTGGCCAGATGAACACTGAAGCTTTCTTT. Translated: CSGQMNTEAFF.

This chain links TRBV12-3 or TRBV12-4 with TRBJ2-1; D is uncertain. The germline V and J ends were trimmed by 3 bases and 9 bases, with 12 bases remaining between them. The CDR3 runs 13 residues. CDR3 DNA sequence: TGTGCCAGCAGTTTGTCCCGAAGTGGTGAGCAGTTCTTC. It codes for CASSLSRSGEQFF.

This sequence joins TRBV13 and TRBJ1-2; D is perhaps TRBD1 (5 bases). The CDR3 is 14 residues long. The germline V and J ends were trimmed by 2 bases and 2 bases, with 9 bases remaining between them. Germline V gene lookup returns CDR1 PRHDT and CDR2 FYEKMQ (reference sequence). CDR3 in amino acids: CASSLPTGNYGYTF. Here the CDR3 DNA reads TGTGCCAGCAGCTTACCAACAGGCAACTATGGCTACACCTTC.

This clone was detected once. The chain has TRBV9 and TRBJ2-7; 9 bases line up with TRBD1. CDR1 and CDR2 from the germline V gene are SGDLS and YYNGEE. The CDR3 sequence is 14 residues long. Trimming cost V 4 bases and J 6 bases; bases outside gene matches: 8. As DNA, the CDR3 is TGTGCCAGCAGCCCCCGGACAGGGGATAGCGAGCAGTACTTC. Residues: CASSPRTGDSEQYF.

This clone has just one count. The chain joins TRBV11-2 to TRBJ2-7, with 7 nucleotides matching TRBD1. Unmatched junction bases numbered 7, after V lost 4 bases and J lost 1 base. Looked up from germline, CDR1 is SGHAT and CDR2 is FQNNGV. The CDR3 spans 15 residues. The CDR3 DNA follows: TGTGCCAGCAGCTCCTCCCCGGGACAGTCCTACGAGCAGTACTTC. It translates to CASSSSPGQSYEQYF.

The chain combines TRBV5-1 with TRBJ1-6; 9 bases align to TRBD1. V lost 4 bases to trimming and J lost 4 bases; unmatched junction nucleotides: 3. The CDR3 totals 15 residues. Per germline, CDR1 SGHRS and CDR2 YFSETQ. For the CDR3, the DNA is TGCGCCAGCAGCCGGACAGGGGATTATAATTCACCCCTCCACTTT. Protein sequence: CASSRTGDYNSPLHF. The full variable domain, with the rest looked up from reference TRBV5-1 and TRBJ1-6, is KAGVTQTPRYLIKTRGQQVTLSCSPISGHRSVSWYQQTPGQGLQFLFEYFSETQRNKGNFPGRFSGRQFSNSRSEMNVSTLELGDSALYLCASSRTGDYNSPLHFGNGTRLTVT.

The chain carries TRBV11-2 and TRBJ2-2; perhaps TRBD2 as D (6 bases). The CDR3 is 14 amino acids. Germline V gives CDR1 SGHAT, CDR2 FQNNGV. Between the trimmed V and J ends, which lost 1 base and 4 bases, there was a span of 7 bases. Here the CDR3 DNA reads TGTGCCAGCAGCTTAGTGGAGGGCACCGGGGAGCTGTTTTTT. It codes for CASSLVEGTGELFF.

The J gene is TRBJ2-2, the V gene TRBV4-2; D is unclear. The V gene lost 0 bases and the J gene lost 2 bases, with 7 bases spanning the gap. This CDR3 region has 15 residues. Germline CDR1 is LGHNA and CDR2 is YNFKEQ. The CDR3 DNA is TGTGCCAGCAGCCAAGATTACGGAAACACCGGGGAGCTGTTTTTT. Its protein product is CASSQDYGNTGELFF.

CDR3 region: CASSARQGLNYGYTF. The CDR3 region has the DNA TGTGCCAGCAGTGCGAGACAGGGCCTTAACTATGGCTACACCTTC. This sequence joins TRBV6-6 and TRBJ1-2; the match to TRBD1 covers 7 bases. Trimming at V came to 5 bases and at J to 1 base, leaving 7 bases not matched to a gene. The CDR3 is 15 amino acids. Germline CDR1 and CDR2: MNHNY and SVGAGI (reference sequence).

For the CDR3, the DNA is TGTGCCAGCGGTCTGAGCTCCTATAATTCACCCCTCCACTTT. This sequence encodes CASGLSSYNSPLHF. The V call is TRBV2, the J call TRBJ1-6, with D unclear. V lost 8 bases and J 0 bases, leaving 8 bases between the germline ends. This CDR3 is built from 14 residues. CDR1 and CDR2 from the germline V gene are SNHLY and FYNNEI.

This clone was seen once. The rearrangement joins TRBV9 to TRBJ1-2; D uncertain. From germline, CDR1 is SGDLS and CDR2 YYNGEE. The germline V and J ends were trimmed by 0 bases and 5 bases, with 14 bases remaining between them. The CDR3 sequence is 15 residues long. The CDR3 sequence is CASSVEDGRGYGYTF. In nucleotides, the CDR3 is TGTGCCAGCAGCGTAGAAGACGGACGGGGATATGGCTACACCTTC. Full variable domain (missing parts from reference TRBV9 and TRBJ1-2): DSGVTQTPKHLITATGQRVTLRCSPRSGDLSVYWYQQSLDQGLQFLIQYYNGEERAKGNILERFSAQQFPDLHSELNLSSLELGDSALYFCASSVEDGRGYGYTFGSGTRLTVV.

The chain has TRBV30 and TRBJ1-5, with D possibly matching TRBD1 (5 bases). The CDR3 is 15 amino acids. CDR1 and CDR2 (germline): GTSNPN, SVGIG (reference sequence). V lost 3 bases and J lost 4, with 16 bases in between. CDR3 DNA: TGTGCCTGGAGCGAATCAGGGAACTGGAATCAGCCCCAGCATTTT. Residues: CAWSESGNWNQPQHF.

Details on this clone: Other DNA variants within this sample encode the same CDR3. This chain joins TRBV6-2 or TRBV6-3 and TRBJ2-7; TRBD2 matches 7 bases. The CDR3 sequence is 15 residues long. V dropped 4 bases and J dropped 1; count of bases not matched to a gene: 7. The germline gives CDR1 MNHEY, CDR2 SVGEGT. The CDR3 DNA reads TGTGCCAGCAGTTCCTCCGGGGGAGGGTCCTACGAGCAGTACTTC. Its protein is CASSSSGGGSYEQYF.

V usage is TRBV20-1 and J usage is TRBJ1-1; D remains ambiguous. Germline V gene lookup returns CDR1 DFQATT and CDR2 SNEGSKA (reference sequence). V was pared by 1 base and J by 8 bases, with 8 bases between. The CDR3 consists of 11 residues. The CDR3 DNA is TGCAGTGCTAGAGCGACAAGAGAAGCTTTCTTT. Protein sequence: CSARATREAFF.

This rearrangement joins TRBV6-6 to TRBJ1-2, with TRBD1 matching over 10 bases. The germline V gene encodes CDR1 MNHNY and CDR2 SVGAGI (reference sequence). The CDR3 totals 14 residues. V was pared by 8 bases and J by 3 bases, with 6 bases of the junction left unmatched. Here the CDR3 DNA reads TGTGCCAGCGGAAAGACAGGGGGCTACTATGGCTACACCTTC. This codes for CASGKTGGYYGYTF.

The chain recombines TRBV24-1 with TRBJ1-2, with a possible D match to TRBD1 (5 bases). This CDR3 has 13 amino acids. Per germline, CDR1 KGHDR and CDR2 SFDVKD. V was trimmed by 1 base and J by 7 bases, leaving 9 bases between them. DNA for the CDR3: TGTGCCACCAGTGATTTTCGAGGGACTGGCTACACCTTC. This codes for CATSDFRGTGYTF.

The chain couples TRBV7-2 to TRBJ1-2, with 8 bases identical to TRBD1. The V segment lost 0 bases and the J segment 7 bases; nucleotides outside the gene matches: 10. The CDR3 sequence is 16 residues long. Germline values: CDR1 SGHTA, CDR2 FQGNSA. The CDR3 region is CASSLASGQVSGGYTF. The CDR3 DNA sequence: TGTGCCAGCAGCTTAGCCTCGGGACAGGTGTCGGGTGGCTACACCTTC.

This clone was picked up one time. The V gene is TRBV7-6, the J gene TRBJ1-3; D is unclear. The germline CDR1 and CDR2 sequences are SGHVS and FNYEAQ. V shed 1 base and J shed 0 bases, with 10 bases lying between them. The CDR3 runs to 16 residues. The CDR3 coding sequence is TGTGCCAGCAGCTTAGGGGCAGGCAGCTCTGGAAACACCATATATTTT. It codes for CASSLGAGSSGNTIYF.

The CDR3 region has the DNA TGTGCCAGCAGCCCCCGGGGGGGTAGCGGGGAAGATACGCAGTATTTT. It encodes CASSPRGGSGEDTQYF. The chain couples TRBV5-8 to TRBJ2-3, with 8 bases aligning to TRBD2. With V trimmed by 4 bases and J by 5 bases, 12 bases remained unmatched. The CDR3 is 16 amino acids. Per germline, CDR1 SGHTS and CDR2 YDEGEE.

The chain couples TRBV6-1 to TRBJ2-2; D is undetermined. V was shortened by 2 bases and J by 6 bases, with 16 bases between the two germline ends. The CDR3 is 16 residues long. Germline V gene lookup returns CDR1 MNHNS and CDR2 SASEGT. CDR3 bases: TGTGCCAGCAGTGAAACCGGCCTAACGATGGCCGGGGAGCTGTTTTTT. This translates into CASSETGLTMAGELFF.

V usage is TRBV4-1 and J usage is TRBJ2-4; D ambiguous. Germline CDR1 MGHRA, CDR2 YSYEKL. Between the trimmed V and J ends, which lost 3 bases and 4 bases, there was a span of 13 bases. CDR3 length equals 15 residues. The CDR3 nucleotides are TGCGCCAGCAGCCATACAGTTGCAAAAAAAAACATTCAGTACTTC. It codes for CASSHTVAKKNIQYF.

The rearrangement links TRBV6-6 to TRBJ1-3; TRBD1 matches at 7 bases. Germline CDR1 and CDR2: MNHNY and SVGAGI (reference sequence). V shed 6 bases, J shed 3 bases, and the junction held 11 bases outside the gene matches. The CDR3 sequence is 16 residues long. The CDR3 nucleotides read TGTGCCAGCAGAGAGACAGGGCTCAGTAATGGAAACACCATATATTTT. This codes for CASRETGLSNGNTIYF.

The V and J genes are TRBV19 and TRBJ1-4; 9 positions match TRBD1. Unmatched junction bases numbered 6, after V lost 5 bases and J lost 2 bases. Looked up from germline, CDR1 is LNHDA and CDR2 is SQIVND (reference sequence). CDR3 length: 16 residues. The CDR3 sequence: CASSGTGLMTNEKLFF. CDR3 DNA: TGTGCCAGTAGTGGGACAGGGCTGATGACTAATGAAAAACTGTTTTTT.

The chain uses TRBV12-2 and TRBJ2-7; the table assigns TRBD2, which was not confirmed against the DNA. TRBV12-2 is labeled a pseudogene. This CDR3 is 18 amino acids long. The CDR3 reads CASRLAPFMGGGAYEQYF. The CDR3 DNA is TGTGCAAGTCGCTTAGCCCCCTTTATGGGGGGGGGCGCTTACGAGCAGTACTTC.

J is TRBJ1-6 and V is TRBV3-1 (or the pseudogene TRBV3-2); TRBD1 might be the D (6 bases). Per germline, CDR1 LGHDT and CDR2 YNNKEL (reference sequence). Trimming took 1 base from V and 9 from J, leaving 10 bases between them. This CDR3 comprises 14 residues. The CDR3 nucleotides are TGTGCCAGCAGCCAAGGAGGACAGTCTTCACCCCTCCACTTT. Its protein product is CASSQGGQSSPLHF.

The chain carries TRBV2 and TRBJ1-5; TRBD1 matches at 8 bases. The CDR3 contains 15 residues. V dropped 6 bases and J dropped 6; count of bases not matched to a gene: 10. The V gene's germline CDR1 is SNHLY and CDR2 FYNNEI. In nucleotides, the CDR3 is TGTGCCAGCAGCGCCTCAGGGGGCTACGGTCAGCCCCAGCATTTT. It is translated as CASSASGGYGQPQHF.

The DNA for the CDR3 is TGTGCCAGCAGCTTAGCGGACAGGGGCGCTTTCTACACCTTC. Protein product: CASSLADRGAFYTF. The gene calls are TRBV7-2 and TRBJ1-2, with 9 bases aligning to TRBD1. This CDR3 is built from 14 residues. V was clipped by 0 bases and J by 10 bases; unmatched bases: 6. The germline V gene encodes CDR1 SGHTA and CDR2 FQGNSA.